This T cell receptor beta chain was sequenced during a study of cytomegalovirus exposure and HLA in healthy donors. Study-wide results and limits: With later analysis, a missense DCLRE1C variant became linked to TCR beta V- and J-gene trimming.

On this clone itself: Its antigen is not known.

The V gene end was trimmed by 1 base and the J gene end by 5 bases; junction bases not matched to a gene: 10. CDR3 size: 17 residues. Germline assignment: CDR1 MNHNS and CDR2 SASEGT. Primers included in the PCR were 60 Vbeta and 13 Jbeta primers. Data came from immunoSEQ multiplex PCR; TCRdb stores just in-frame clones and leaves some out. Of about 110,000 clones in the sample, approximately 82% were seen once. Material for sequencing was PBMCs. The receptor comes from a man aged 25-40 years in good health and CMV-seropositive. The rearrangement uses TRBV6-1 and TRBJ2-5; the match to TRBD2 covers 10 bases. CDR3 DNA: TGTGCCAGCAGTGAAGGGATTAGCGGGGGGCTGTTTGAGACCCAGTACTTC. Amino acids: CASSEGISGGLFETQYF.